This passage covers 23 T cell receptor beta chains from one sample sequenced in a study of shared clonotypes between healthy human individuals. The method was immunoSEQ multiplex PCR; TCRdb's version includes in-frame clones alone and lacks a portion of them. The repertoire consists of fewer than 3 million clones, with about 90% occurring once and the leading ten covering about 0.41%. Material for sequencing was naive CD4+ T cells from PBMCs. Subset denoted: CD45RA+ positively selected. These TCRs come from a man between 18 and 29 years old in good health. Some clones in this sample may be carry-over from other donors' samples.

Notes on this clone: This sample also contains other DNA sequences that code for the same CDR3. The rearrangement uses TRBV18 and TRBJ1-5; no firm D call. Per the germline V gene, CDR1 is KGHSH and CDR2 is LQKENI. Trimming took off 4 bases at V and 4 bases at J, with 8 bases between the two ends. The CDR3 spans 13 residues. CDR3 DNA: TGTGCCAGCTCACAGGGTTCGAATCAGCCCCAGCATTTT. Protein sequence: CASSQGSNQPQHF.

The chain joins TRBV5-1 to TRBJ2-7; 7 bases fit TRBD2. Germline CDR1 and CDR2: SGHRS and YFSETQ. Trimming took 4 bases from V and 1 from J; bases not matched to a gene: 8. The CDR3 is made up of 15 amino acids. The CDR3 spells CASSPGGGVSYEQYF. DNA for the CDR3: TGCGCCAGCAGCCCCGGTGGGGGGGTATCCTACGAGCAGTACTTC.

The chain uses TRBV4-1 and TRBJ1-1, with D tentatively TRBD1 (5 bases). The CDR3 contains 20 residues. Germline CDR1 and CDR2: MGHRA and YSYEKL. Trimming removed 0 bases from V and 0 bases from J, with 23 bases in between. Here the CDR3 DNA reads TGCGCCAGCAGCCAAGATCCGGGTGGGGGTTGGGGGAGGGTGAACACTGAAGCTTTCTTT. Translation gives CASSQDPGGGWGRVNTEAFF.

This rearrangement joins TRBV2 to TRBJ1-1, with 9 bases identical to TRBD1. The trim removed 2 bases at V and 4 bases at J, leaving 5 bases unmatched. The germline gives CDR1 SNHLY, CDR2 FYNNEI. CDR3 length: 15 residues. As DNA, the CDR3 is TGTGCCAGCAGTGAATTTGAGACAGGGGGCACTGAAGCTTTCTTT. As protein: CASSEFETGGTEAFF.

This rearrangement joins TRBV4-2 to TRBJ1-1; D call uncertain. The V and J ends lost 4 bases and 0 bases respectively, with 18 bases between them. The germline gives CDR1 LGHNA, CDR2 YNFKEQ. The CDR3 extends over 17 amino acids. DNA of the CDR3: TGTGCCAGCAGCCCAAAGACCGATTCTTACATGAACACTGAAGCTTTCTTT. This translates into CASSPKTDSYMNTEAFF.

A word on this clone: This sample includes further DNA sequences coding for the same CDR3. The chain combines TRBV28 with TRBJ1-2; D unclear. V was clipped by 5 bases and J by 4 bases, with 11 bases between them. The CDR3 length is 13 residues. Germline-derived CDR1 and CDR2 are MDHEN and SYDVKM. The CDR3 nucleotides read TGTGCCAGCAGTCCCGGAAGGCTCTATGGCTACACCTTC. Translation gives CASSPGRLYGYTF.

Worth noting for this clone: Other DNA sequences in this sample translate to the same CDR3. The chain couples TRBV29-1 to TRBJ2-7; D could derive from TRBD1 or TRBD2 (5 bases each). The germline CDR1 and CDR2 sequences are SQVTM and ANQGSEA. Trimming removed 4 bases from V and 0 bases from J, with 7 bases in between. This CDR3 has 12 amino acids. DNA of the CDR3: TGCAGCGTTGTCGGGACCTCCTACGAGCAGTACTTC. As protein: CSVVGTSYEQYF.

The rearrangement links TRBV10-3 to TRBJ1-4; the D gene is possibly TRBD1 (5 bases). Germline CDR1 is ENHRY and CDR2 is SYGVKD. V gave up 0 bases and J gave up 7 bases, with 12 bases separating them. The CDR3 spans 15 residues. Written as DNA, the CDR3 is TGTGCCATCAGTGAGTCCCTGGGGGACCCTGAAAAACTGTTTTTT. Translated, it gives CAISESLGDPEKLFF.

The chain couples TRBV19 to TRBJ1-2; no definite D call. V lost 5 bases and J 4 bases, leaving 11 bases between the germline ends. The CDR3 is 13 residues long. Germline V gene sequence: CDR1 LNHDA, CDR2 SQIVND (reference sequence). This CDR3 is CASSEEGRYGYTF. In DNA form, the CDR3 reads TGTGCCAGTAGTGAGGAGGGCCGCTATGGCTACACCTTC.

The V and J genes are TRBV7-2 and TRBJ2-5, with 7 bases aligning to TRBD2. The germline gives CDR1 SGHTA, CDR2 FQGNSA. The CDR3 has 13 amino acids. J gave up 4 bases and V 5 bases, and 4 bases lay outside the gene matches. The CDR3 DNA reads TGTGCCAGCAGCCCGCGGGAGTTAGAGACCCAGTACTTC. Its protein product is CASSPRELETQYF.

For the CDR3, the DNA is TGTGCCTGGGCGGGACAGCTGAACACTGAAGCTTTCTTT. The encoded protein is CAWAGQLNTEAFF. The chain is built from TRBV30 and TRBJ1-1; 7 bases are a match to TRBD1. The CDR3 has 13 residues. Trimming cost V 5 bases and J 0 bases; bases outside gene matches: 3. In germline, CDR1 is GTSNPN, CDR2 SVGIG (reference sequence).

As for this clone: The same CDR3 can be traced to other DNA sequences in this sample. The genes are TRBV5-1 and TRBJ2-5, with a tentative D call TRBD1 (6 bases). V was pared by 4 bases and J by 4 bases, with 14 bases between. This CDR3 has 14 residues. The germline gives CDR1 SGHRS, CDR2 YFSETQ. This CDR3 reads CASSLQGPGETQYF. Here the CDR3 DNA reads TGCGCCAGCAGCCTACAGGGCCCCGGAGAGACCCAGTACTTC.

The chain recombines TRBV6-5 with TRBJ1-1, with unresolved D. V lost 5 bases, J lost 4 bases, and 11 bases lay in between. The CDR3 is 13 amino acids. Germline V gives CDR1 MNHEY, CDR2 SVGAGI. CDR3 protein: CASSPLSFTEAFF. DNA for the CDR3: TGTGCCAGCAGTCCCCTCTCGTTCACTGAAGCTTTCTTT.

The genes are TRBV28 and TRBJ1-2; 7 nucleotides align to TRBD1. CDR3 length equals 15 residues. Losses at the gene ends were 8 bases for V and 0 bases for J; bases not matched to a gene: 9. CDR1 is MDHEN, CDR2 SYDVKM, per germline. This CDR3 is CASVIDRAANYGYTF. CDR3 nucleotide sequence: TGTGCCAGCGTTATCGACAGGGCAGCTAACTATGGCTACACCTTC.

The rearrangement joins TRBV28 to TRBJ2-4; D perhaps matches TRBD1 (5 bases). CDR1 is MDHEN, CDR2 SYDVKM, per germline. This CDR3 has 15 residues. Trimming shortened V by 7 bases and J by 3 bases, and 16 bases separated the two germline ends. CDR3 in DNA: TGTGCCAGCACCGCAGGGTCGTTTGGCAAAAACATTCAGTACTTC. As protein: CASTAGSFGKNIQYF.

V and J are TRBV5-4 and TRBJ2-1; 7 bases agree with TRBD1. Germline trimming cut 4 bases from V and 9 bases from J; bases unmatched to any gene: 10. Germline V CDR1 and CDR2: SGHNT, YYREEE (reference sequence). The length of the CDR3 is 14 residues. This chain's CDR3 is CASSRDRVSSEQFF. The CDR3 DNA follows: TGTGCCAGCAGCCGCGACAGGGTCTCGAGTGAGCAGTTCTTC.

The gene calls are TRBV7-2 and TRBJ2-7; TRBD2 aligns across 13 bases. The J segment lost 12 bases and the V segment lost 5 bases, leaving 7 bases of the junction unmatched. The CDR3 spans 13 residues. The V gene's germline CDR1 is SGHTA and CDR2 FQGNSA. CDR3 amino acids: CASSELAGGLGYF. The CDR3 coding sequence is TGTGCCAGCAGCGAACTAGCGGGAGGGTTGGGGTACTTC. Complete variable domain (other parts from reference TRBV7-2 and TRBJ2-7): GAGVSQSPSNKVTEKGKDVELRCDPISGHTALYWYRQSLGQGLEFLIYFQGNSAPDKSGLPSDRFSAERTGGSVSTLTIQRTQQEDSAVYLCASSELAGGLGYFGPGTRLTVT.

This chain joins TRBV9 and TRBJ2-2; D is ambiguous. CDR3 size: 14 residues. V was cut by 4 bases and J by 8 bases, with 15 bases left in between. CDR1 is SGDLS, CDR2 YYNGEE, per germline. The CDR3 DNA sequence: TGTGCCAGCAGCCCACCGGCGCCCCGGGGGGAGCTGTTTTTT. Its protein product is CASSPPAPRGELFF. The entire variable domain, with the rest obtained from reference TRBV9 and TRBJ2-2, is as follows: DSGVTQTPKHLITATGQRVTLRCSPRSGDLSVYWYQQSLDQGLQFLIQYYNGEERAKGNILERFSAQQFPDLHSELNLSSLELGDSALYFCASSPPAPRGELFFGEGSRLTVL.

The J gene is TRBJ1-1, the V gene TRBV2, with D unclear. The CDR3 length is 14 residues. V lost 7 bases, J lost 1 base, and 13 bases lay in between. CDR1 is SNHLY and CDR2 is FYNNEI in the germline V gene. CDR3 amino acids: CASIPNGQNTEAFF. The CDR3 DNA reads as TGTGCCAGCATCCCGAATGGGCAGAACACTGAAGCTTTCTTT. Full variable domain (missing parts from reference TRBV2 and TRBJ1-1): EPEVTQTPSHQVTQMGQEVILRCVPISNHLYFYWYRQILGQKVEFLVSFYNNEISEKSEIFDDQFSVERPDGSNFTLKIRSTKLEDSAMYFCASIPNGQNTEAFFGQGTRLTVV.

The chain links TRBV6-1 to TRBJ2-6; D gene ambiguous. Trimming pared 6 bases from V and 5 bases from J, leaving 11 bases between. The CDR3 is made up of 14 amino acids. Germline CDR1 is MNHNS and CDR2 is SASEGT. CDR3 DNA: TGTGCCAGCAGGGCCCTATTTTGGGCCAACGTCCTGACTTTC. This encodes CASRALFWANVLTF.

V and J are TRBV4-1 and TRBJ2-7, with TRBD2 as a possible D gene (5 bases). Germline assignment: CDR1 MGHRA and CDR2 YSYEKL. CDR3 size: 14 residues. V was pared by 0 bases and J by 4 bases, with 10 bases between. The CDR3 bases are TGCGCCAGCAGCCAAGAATATAGGGAGTACGAGCAGTACTTC. As protein: CASSQEYREYEQYF.

This clone has only one observation. The chain has TRBV9 and TRBJ2-3, with no clear D. Germline values: CDR1 SGDLS, CDR2 YYNGEE. CDR3 length equals 15 residues. The V end was cut by 3 bases, the J end by 3 bases, with 14 bases between. CDR3 in amino acids: CASSAVPGRTDTQYF. Written as DNA, the CDR3 is TGTGCCAGCAGCGCCGTGCCCGGCAGGACAGATACGCAGTATTTT. Full variable domain (outside the CDR3, taken from reference TRBV9 and TRBJ2-3): DSGVTQTPKHLITATGQRVTLRCSPRSGDLSVYWYQQSLDQGLQFLIQYYNGEERAKGNILERFSAQQFPDLHSELNLSSLELGDSALYFCASSAVPGRTDTQYFGPGTRLTVL.

The chain joins TRBV6-1 to TRBJ1-2, with D possibly TRBD1 on 6 matching bases. V lost 6 bases and J lost 8, with 25 bases in between. The CDR3 extends over 16 amino acids. Germline V gene lookup returns CDR1 MNHNS and CDR2 SASEGT. This CDR3 reads CASREPGTRSGSGYTF. The CDR3 coding sequence is TGTGCCAGCAGGGAACCCGGGACAAGGTCAGGAAGCGGCTACACCTTC.